The 2 T cell receptor beta chains in this list originate from one sample, sequenced in a study of CD8 T cells in ankylosing spondylitis. MiXCR, applied by TCRdb to the 5' RACE reads, yields one record per CDR3 protein. The sample contains around 180,000 distinct CDR3 sequences, 18% of which appear only once. Sequencing used blood, either unsorted or a sorted T cell fraction (not recorded which). All receptors derive from a male donor between 5 and 29 years old with ankylosing spondylitis or in good health (not recorded which).

This clonotype was recorded a few times. At one of its ends the junction is not consistent with the germline gene, which may arise from a read error. This chain uses TRBV20-1 with TRBJ2-6; no clear D gene. The germline gives CDR1 DFQATT, CDR2 SNEGSKA (reference sequence). CDR3 size: 14 residues. The CDR3 here is CCARHFSGANVLTF. DNA of the CDR3: TGCTGTGCTCGCCACTTCTCTGGGGCCAACGTCCTGACTTTC.

This clonotype has at least ten counts. The chain joins TRBV5-1 to TRBJ2-7, with D unresolved. The CDR3 loop spans 13 amino acids. Germline CDR1 is SGHRS and CDR2 is YFSETQ. V dropped 6 bases and J dropped 3 bases, with 13 bases sitting between them. The chain's CDR3 is CASKPLSNYEQYF. The CDR3 region has the DNA TGCGCCAGCAAGCCCCTATCCAACTACGAGCAGTACTTC.